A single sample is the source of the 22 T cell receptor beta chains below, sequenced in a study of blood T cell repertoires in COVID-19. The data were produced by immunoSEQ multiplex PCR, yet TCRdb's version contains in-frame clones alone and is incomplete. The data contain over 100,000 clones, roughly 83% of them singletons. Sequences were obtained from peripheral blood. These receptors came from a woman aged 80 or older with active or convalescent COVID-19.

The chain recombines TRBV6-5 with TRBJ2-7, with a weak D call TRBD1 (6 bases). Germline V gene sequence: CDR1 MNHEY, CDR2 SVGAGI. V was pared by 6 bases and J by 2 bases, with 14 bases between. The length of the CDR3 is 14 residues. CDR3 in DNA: TGTGCCAGCAGGCCGACGGGACAAACCTACGAGCAGTACTTC. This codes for CASRPTGQTYEQYF.

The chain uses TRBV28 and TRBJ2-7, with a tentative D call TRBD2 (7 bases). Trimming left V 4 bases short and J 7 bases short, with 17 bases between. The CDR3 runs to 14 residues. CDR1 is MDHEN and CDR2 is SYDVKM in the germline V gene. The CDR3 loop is CASSSGGRLGEQYF. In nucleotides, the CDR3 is TGTGCCAGCAGTTCGGGGGGCCGGTTGGGAGAGCAGTACTTC.

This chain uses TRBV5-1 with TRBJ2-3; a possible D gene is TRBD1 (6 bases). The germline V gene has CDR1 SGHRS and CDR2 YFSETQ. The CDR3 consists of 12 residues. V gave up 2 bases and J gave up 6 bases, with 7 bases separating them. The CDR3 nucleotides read TGCGCCAGCAGCTTTACAGGGGATACGCAGTATTTT. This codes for CASSFTGDTQYF.

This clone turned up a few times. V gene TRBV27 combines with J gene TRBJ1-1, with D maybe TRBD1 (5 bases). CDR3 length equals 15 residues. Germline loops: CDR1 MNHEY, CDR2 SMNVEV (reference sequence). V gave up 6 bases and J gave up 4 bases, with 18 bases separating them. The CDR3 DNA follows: TGTGCCAGCAGCCTATTCAGGCTGGGGGGCACTGAAGCTTTCTTT. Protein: CASSLFRLGGTEAFF.

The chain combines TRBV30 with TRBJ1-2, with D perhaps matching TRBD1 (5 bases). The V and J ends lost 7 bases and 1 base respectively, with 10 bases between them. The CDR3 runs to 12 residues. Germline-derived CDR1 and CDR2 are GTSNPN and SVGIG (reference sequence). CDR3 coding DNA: TGTGCCTTTTCCAGGGATAACTATGGCTACACCTTC. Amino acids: CAFSRDNYGYTF. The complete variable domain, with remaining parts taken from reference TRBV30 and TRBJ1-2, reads SQTIHQWPATLVQPVGSPLSLECTVEGTSNPNLYWYRQAAGRGLQLLFYSVGIGQISSEVPQNLSASRPQDRQFILSSKKLLLSDSGFYLCAFSRDNYGYTFGSGTRLTVV.

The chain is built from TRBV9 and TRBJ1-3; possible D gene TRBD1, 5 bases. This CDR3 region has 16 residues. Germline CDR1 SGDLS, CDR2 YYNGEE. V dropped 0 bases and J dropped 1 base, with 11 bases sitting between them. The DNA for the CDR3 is TGTGCCAGCAGCGTAGGGACACACCATTCTGGAAACACCATATATTTT. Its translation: CASSVGTHHSGNTIYF.

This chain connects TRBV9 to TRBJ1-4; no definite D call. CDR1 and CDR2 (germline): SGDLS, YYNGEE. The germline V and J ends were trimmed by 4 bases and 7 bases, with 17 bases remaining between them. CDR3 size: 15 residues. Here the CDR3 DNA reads TGTGCCAGCAGCAGAGGGAGGGTCCCGGGTGAAAAACTGTTTTTT. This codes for CASSRGRVPGEKLFF. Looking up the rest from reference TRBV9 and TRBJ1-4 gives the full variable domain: DSGVTQTPKHLITATGQRVTLRCSPRSGDLSVYWYQQSLDQGLQFLIQYYNGEERAKGNILERFSAQQFPDLHSELNLSSLELGDSALYFCASSRGRVPGEKLFFGSGTQLSVL.

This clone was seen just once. DNA of the CDR3: TGTGCTAGTGCTACCGGGACAGGGGCCTACAATGAGCAGTTCTTC. This gives the protein CASATGTGAYNEQFF. The rearrangement uses TRBV12-5 and TRBJ2-1, with 10 bases matching TRBD1. The V gene end was trimmed by 7 bases and the J gene end by 2 bases; junction bases not matched to a gene: 5. This CDR3 is built from 15 residues. Germline loops: CDR1 LGHNT, CDR2 FRNRAP. The full variable domain, in which reference TRBV12-5 and TRBJ2-1 provide the parts outside the CDR3, is DARVTQTPRHKVTEMGQEVTMRCQPILGHNTVFWYRQTMMQGLELLAYFRNRAPLDDSGMPKDRFSAEMPDATLATLKIQPSEPRDSAVYFCASATGTGAYNEQFFGPGTRLTVL.

The CDR3 loop is CASSLAGSLGQGAMNEQFF. The CDR3 bases are TGTGCCAGCAGCTTAGCGGGTAGTTTGGGACAGGGAGCTATGAATGAGCAGTTCTTC. The chain has TRBV7-9 and TRBJ2-1; TRBD1 aligns across 9 bases. J was trimmed by 7 bases and V by 0 bases; bases with no gene match: 16. The V gene's germline CDR1 is SEHNR and CDR2 FQNEAQ (reference sequence). CDR3 length: 19 amino acids.

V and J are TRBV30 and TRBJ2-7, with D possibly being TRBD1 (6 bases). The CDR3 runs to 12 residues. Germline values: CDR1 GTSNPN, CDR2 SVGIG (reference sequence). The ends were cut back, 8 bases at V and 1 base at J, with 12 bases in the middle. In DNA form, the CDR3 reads TGTGCCGCATCACAGGGATCCTACGAGCAGTACTTC. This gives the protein CAASQGSYEQYF.

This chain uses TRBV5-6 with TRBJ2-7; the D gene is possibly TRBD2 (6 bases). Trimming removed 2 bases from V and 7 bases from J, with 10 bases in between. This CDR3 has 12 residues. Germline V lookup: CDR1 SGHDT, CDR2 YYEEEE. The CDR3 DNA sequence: TGTGCCAGCAGCTTCGTCGCGGGAGAGCAGTACTTC. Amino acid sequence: CASSFVAGEQYF.

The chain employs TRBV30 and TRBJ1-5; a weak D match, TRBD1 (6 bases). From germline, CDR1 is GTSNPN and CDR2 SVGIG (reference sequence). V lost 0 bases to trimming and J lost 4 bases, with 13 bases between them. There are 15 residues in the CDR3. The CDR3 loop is CAWSVPRGFNQPQHF. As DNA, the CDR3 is TGTGCCTGGAGTGTACCCAGGGGTTTTAATCAGCCCCAGCATTTT.

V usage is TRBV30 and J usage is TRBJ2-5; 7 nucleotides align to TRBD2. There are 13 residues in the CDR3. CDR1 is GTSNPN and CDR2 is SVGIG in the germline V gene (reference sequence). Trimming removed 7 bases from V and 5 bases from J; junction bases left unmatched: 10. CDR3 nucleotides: TGTGCCTTCGGGACTACTCATGTGGAGACCCAGTACTTC. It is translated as CAFGTTHVETQYF.

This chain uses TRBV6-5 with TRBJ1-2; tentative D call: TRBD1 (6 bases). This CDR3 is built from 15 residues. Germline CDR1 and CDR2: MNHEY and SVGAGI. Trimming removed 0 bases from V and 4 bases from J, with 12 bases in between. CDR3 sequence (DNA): TGTGCCAGCAGTTACTCGATCACAGGGAGCTATGGCTACACCTTC. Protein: CASSYSITGSYGYTF.

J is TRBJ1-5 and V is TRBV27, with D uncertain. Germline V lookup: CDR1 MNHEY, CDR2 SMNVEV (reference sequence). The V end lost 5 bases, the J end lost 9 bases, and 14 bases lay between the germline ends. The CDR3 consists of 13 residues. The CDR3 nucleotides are TGTGCCAGCAGTGTGACCCCTGAGGGGCCCCAGCATTTT. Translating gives CASSVTPEGPQHF.

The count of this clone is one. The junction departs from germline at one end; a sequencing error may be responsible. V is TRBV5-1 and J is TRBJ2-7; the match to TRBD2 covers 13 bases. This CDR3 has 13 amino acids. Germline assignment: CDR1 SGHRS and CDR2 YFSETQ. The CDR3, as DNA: TGCGCCAGCAGCTCTGGACTAGCGGGAGTTCAAAACTTC. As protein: CASSSGLAGVQNF.

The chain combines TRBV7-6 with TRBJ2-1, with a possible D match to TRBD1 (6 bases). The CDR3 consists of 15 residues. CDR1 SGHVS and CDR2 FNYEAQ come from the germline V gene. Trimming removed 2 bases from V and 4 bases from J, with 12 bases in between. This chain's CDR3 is CASSLSGVSYNEQFF. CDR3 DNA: TGTGCCAGCAGCTTATCAGGGGTCTCTTACAATGAGCAGTTCTTC.

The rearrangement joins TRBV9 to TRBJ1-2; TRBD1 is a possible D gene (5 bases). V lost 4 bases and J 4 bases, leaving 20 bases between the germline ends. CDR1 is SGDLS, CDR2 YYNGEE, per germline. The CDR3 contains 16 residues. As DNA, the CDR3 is TGTGCCAGCAGCCCTCAGGACAAGGGAAGAGGCTATGGCTACACCTTC. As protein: CASSPQDKGRGYGYTF.

The CDR3 coding sequence is TGCAGTGAGGCGGGAAGCGCTGAAGCTTTCTTT. Protein product: CSEAGSAEAFF. This chain links TRBV20-1 with TRBJ1-1; no clear D. The CDR3 is 11 amino acids. Trimming pared 7 bases from V and 6 bases from J, leaving 12 bases between. Per germline, CDR1 DFQATT and CDR2 SNEGSKA (reference sequence).

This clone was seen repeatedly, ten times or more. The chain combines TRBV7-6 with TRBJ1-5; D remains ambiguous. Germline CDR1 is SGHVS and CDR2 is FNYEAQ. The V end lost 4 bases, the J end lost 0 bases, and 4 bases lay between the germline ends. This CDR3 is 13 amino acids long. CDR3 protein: CASSSFSNQPQHF. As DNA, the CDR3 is TGTGCCAGCAGCTCATTTAGCAATCAGCCCCAGCATTTT. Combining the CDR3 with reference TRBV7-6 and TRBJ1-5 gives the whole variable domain GAGVSQSPRYKVTKRGQDVALRCDPISGHVSLYWYRQALGQGPEFLTYFNYEAQQDKSGLPNDRFSAERPEGSISTLTIQRTEQRDSAMYRCASSSFSNQPQHFGDGTRLSIL.

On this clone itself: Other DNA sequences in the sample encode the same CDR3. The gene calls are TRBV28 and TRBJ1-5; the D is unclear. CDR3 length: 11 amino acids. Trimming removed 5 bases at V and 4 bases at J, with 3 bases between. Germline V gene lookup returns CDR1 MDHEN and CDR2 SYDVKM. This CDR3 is CASSPNQPQHF. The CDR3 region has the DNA TGTGCCAGCAGTCCGAATCAGCCCCAGCATTTT.

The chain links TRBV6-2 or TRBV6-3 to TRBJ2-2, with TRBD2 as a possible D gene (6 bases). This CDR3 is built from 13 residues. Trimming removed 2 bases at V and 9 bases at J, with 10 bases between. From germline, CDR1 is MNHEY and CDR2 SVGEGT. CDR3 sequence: CASSYAGTRELFF. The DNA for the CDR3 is TGTGCCAGCAGTTACGCGGGGACCCGGGAGCTGTTTTTT.